Listed here are 21 T cell receptor beta chains from one sample, sequenced in a study of beta chain features in type 1 diabetes. The investigators reverse transcribed all of the isolated RNA, so they sequenced expressed TCRB transcripts. Method: immunoSEQ multiplex PCR; TCRdb's copy keeps in-frame clones and lacks some. This table holds around 99,000 clones, approximately 37% found once. Sequences were obtained from stem cell memory CD4+ T cells from blood. Receptors originate from a woman younger than 30 in good health.

The V gene is TRBV11-1, the J gene TRBJ2-1; D is undetermined. V was trimmed by 7 bases and J by 3 bases, leaving 16 bases between them. The CDR3 covers 15 residues. Germline V gene data show CDR1 as SGHAT and CDR2 as FQDESV (reference sequence). The CDR3 coding sequence is TGTGCCAGCAAAAGACTTGGGTCAATCTACAATGAGCAGTTCTTC. This gives the protein CASKRLGSIYNEQFF.

The table lists this clone with a few counts. This rearrangement joins TRBV29-1 to TRBJ2-3, with 9 bases identical to TRBD1. V was clipped by 0 bases and J by 0 bases; unmatched bases: 7. The CDR3 runs 17 residues. The germline V gene encodes CDR1 SQVTM and CDR2 ANQGSEA. The CDR3 is CSVEDFGDRESTDTQYF. In DNA form, the CDR3 reads TGCAGCGTTGAAGATTTCGGGGACAGGGAGAGCACAGATACGCAGTATTTT.

This sequence joins TRBV28 and TRBJ2-7, with D unclear. V lost 3 bases to trimming and J lost 1 base, with 7 bases between them. The CDR3 runs to 13 residues. The V gene's germline CDR1 is MDHEN and CDR2 SYDVKM. The CDR3 region is CASSFPASYEQYF. The CDR3 DNA sequence: TGTGCCAGCAGTTTTCCCGCGTCCTACGAGCAGTACTTC.

The chain employs TRBV25-1 and TRBJ1-2, with no clear D. CDR1 is MGHDK, CDR2 SYGVNS, per germline. The V end was cut by 3 bases, the J end by 1 base, with 9 bases between. The CDR3 covers 14 residues. The CDR3 DNA reads TGTGCCAGCAGTGAGGCGGCCTATAACTATGGCTACACCTTC. This sequence encodes CASSEAAYNYGYTF.

The rearrangement links TRBV19 to TRBJ1-5, with D unclear. CDR1 is LNHDA, CDR2 SQIVND, per germline (reference sequence). This CDR3 spans 13 amino acids. Trimming removed 10 bases at V and 5 bases at J, with 15 bases between. The CDR3 coding sequence is TGTGCCACCGCCCCGGCAGGATATCAGCCCCAGCATTTT. Its protein is CATAPAGYQPQHF.

This clone turned up a few times. The chain couples TRBV5-1 to TRBJ2-5; 7 bases are a match to TRBD1. V lost 3 bases to trimming and J lost 2 bases; unmatched junction nucleotides: 1. Germline CDR1 reads SGHRS; CDR2 reads YFSETQ. This CDR3 is 13 amino acids long. As DNA, the CDR3 is TGCGCCAGCAGCTGGGACAGTCAAGAGACCCAGTACTTC. Its translation: CASSWDSQETQYF.

The chain couples TRBV5-6 to TRBJ2-5; no definite D call. In germline, CDR1 is SGHDT, CDR2 YYEEEE. The ends were cut back, 2 bases at V and 5 bases at J, with 7 bases in the middle. The CDR3 is 12 residues long. CDR3 coding DNA: TGTGCCAGCAGCTTAATCAGGGAGACCCAGTACTTC. Translating it yields CASSLIRETQYF.

V and J are TRBV18 and TRBJ2-6, with D unresolved. This CDR3 region has 15 residues. The germline gives CDR1 KGHSH, CDR2 LQKENI. Trimming cost V 5 bases and J 0 bases, with 8 bases left between them. The CDR3 spells CASSEQTSGANVLTF. The CDR3, as DNA: TGTGCCAGCTCAGAACAGACCTCTGGGGCCAACGTCCTGACTTTC.

The rearrangement links TRBV7-3 to TRBJ2-7, with TRBD2 matching 7 bases. Trimming cost V 5 bases and J 4 bases; bases outside gene matches: 8. Germline CDR1 reads SGHTA; CDR2 reads FQGTGA. The CDR3 contains 14 residues. CDR3 protein: CASSMGAGTYEQYF. The CDR3 DNA reads as TGTGCCAGCAGCATGGGAGCGGGAACATACGAGCAGTACTTC.

The CDR3 sequence: CAWSAWTVQETQYF. CDR3 in DNA: TGTGCCTGGAGTGCATGGACTGTTCAAGAGACCCAGTACTTC. This chain connects TRBV30 to TRBJ2-5; TRBD2 is a possible D gene (5 bases). The CDR3 has 14 amino acids. Germline-derived CDR1 and CDR2 are GTSNPN and SVGIG (reference sequence). V was cut by 1 base and J by 2 bases, with 11 bases left in between. Full variable domain (missing parts from reference TRBV30 and TRBJ2-5): SQTIHQWPATLVQPVGSPLSLECTVEGTSNPNLYWYRQAAGRGLQLLFYSVGIGQISSEVPQNLSASRPQDRQFILSSKKLLLSDSGFYLCAWSAWTVQETQYFGPGTRLLVL.

This clone was picked up a small number of times. This chain uses TRBV7-3 with TRBJ2-1, with 11 bases identical to TRBD1. This CDR3 is built from 17 residues. Germline V gene lookup returns CDR1 SGHTA and CDR2 FQGTGA. Germline trimming cut 5 bases from V and 4 bases from J; bases unmatched to any gene: 10. The CDR3 protein is CASSTLGQGARYNEQFF. The CDR3 bases are TGTGCCAGCAGCACCTTAGGACAGGGGGCTAGGTACAATGAGCAGTTCTTC.

This clone was detected only a few times. The chain combines TRBV7-2 with TRBJ2-4, with D possibly matching TRBD1 (5 bases). The germline CDR1 and CDR2 sequences are SGHTA and FQGNSA. V dropped 2 bases and J dropped 3 bases, with 5 bases sitting between them. The CDR3 extends over 13 amino acids. The CDR3 nucleotides are TGTGCCAGCAGCTTACAGGGCAAAAACATTCAGTACTTC. Translated: CASSLQGKNIQYF.

The rearrangement joins TRBV7-9 to TRBJ1-1; possibly TRBD1 for D (6 bases). Germline V gene data show CDR1 as SEHNR and CDR2 as FQNEAQ (reference sequence). The CDR3 is made up of 15 amino acids. Trimming took 5 bases from V and 0 from J, leaving 13 bases between them. CDR3 in DNA: TGTGCCAGCAGCACTACAGGGTTGGTGAACACTGAAGCTTTCTTT. Protein product: CASSTTGLVNTEAFF.

The table lists this clone with a few counts. This chain's CDR3 is CASRVQGTYEQYF. The CDR3 DNA sequence: TGTGCCAGCAGGGTGCAGGGGACGTACGAGCAGTACTTC. The chain recombines TRBV6-6 with TRBJ2-7, with D perhaps matching TRBD1 (6 bases). V shed 6 bases and J shed 4 bases, with 13 bases lying between them. The CDR3 sequence is 13 residues long. Germline lookup yields CDR1 MNHNY and CDR2 SVGAGI (reference sequence).

This sequence joins TRBV27 and TRBJ2-7; TRBD1 agrees at 7 bases. Trimming removed 7 bases from V and 12 bases from J; junction bases left unmatched: 12. The germline V gene has CDR1 MNHEY and CDR2 SMNVEV (reference sequence). The CDR3 runs to 12 residues. The CDR3 DNA reads TGTGCCAGCATAACCCCGACAGGGTTGCCGTACTTC. Translating gives CASITPTGLPYF.

Only one count was recorded for this clone. The chain couples TRBV18 to TRBJ1-1, with D maybe TRBD1 (5 bases). The V end lost 6 bases, the J end lost 4 bases, and 21 bases lay between the germline ends. CDR1 and CDR2 (germline): KGHSH, LQKENI. The CDR3 covers 16 residues. The CDR3 DNA sequence: TGTGCCAGCTCTTATACTTCAAGGGGCGTCCTCACTGAAGCTTTCTTT. As protein: CASSYTSRGVLTEAFF. The whole variable domain, filled in from reference TRBV18 and TRBJ1-1, reads NAGVMQNPRHLVRRRGQEARLRCSPMKGHSHVYWYRQLPEEGLKFMVYLQKENIIDESGMPKERFSAEFPKEGPSILRIQQVVRGDSAAYFCASSYTSRGVLTEAFFGQGTRLTVV.

This chain joins TRBV7-2 and TRBJ2-5; 8 bases line up with TRBD2. The J segment lost 4 bases and the V segment lost 2 bases, leaving 15 bases of the junction unmatched. This CDR3 is 18 amino acids long. CDR1 and CDR2 from the germline V gene are SGHTA and FQGNSA. CDR3 nucleotides: TGTGCCAGCAGCTTATACGGCGGGAGGAGGGGTCTCTTAGAGACCCAGTACTTC. It encodes CASSLYGGRRGLLETQYF.

V usage is TRBV5-1 and J usage is TRBJ2-6; 7 nucleotides line up with TRBD2. Trimming at V came to 6 bases and at J to 2 bases, leaving 5 bases not matched to a gene. CDR3 length: 15 amino acids. Germline V gives CDR1 SGHRS, CDR2 YFSETQ. In nucleotides, the CDR3 is TGCGCCAGCACCGTGGGGGGGGCTGGGGCCAACGTCCTGACTTTC. Its translation is CASTVGGAGANVLTF.

The J gene is TRBJ2-1, the V gene TRBV27, with D perhaps matching TRBD2 (5 bases). V was trimmed by 10 bases and J by 4 bases, leaving 17 bases between them. The CDR3 contains 14 residues. CDR1 MNHEY and CDR2 SMNVEV come from the germline V gene (reference sequence). CDR3 DNA: TGTGCCACTTCGCGGGCAGAGGTATACAATGAGCAGTTCTTC. Encoded protein: CATSRAEVYNEQFF.

This clone came up a few times. The chain combines TRBV7-2 with TRBJ2-2, with D uncertain. V was cut by 0 bases and J by 4 bases, with 9 bases left in between. Germline assignment: CDR1 SGHTA and CDR2 FQGNSA. The CDR3 sequence is 15 residues long. The chain's CDR3 is CASSLAARPTGELFF. The CDR3 nucleotides read TGTGCCAGCAGCTTAGCCGCTAGGCCCACCGGGGAGCTGTTTTTT.

This chain uses TRBV6-5 with TRBJ1-5; 9 bases map to TRBD1. V lost 8 bases, J lost 6 bases, and 8 bases stayed unmatched. This CDR3 is 14 amino acids long. Germline V CDR1 and CDR2: MNHEY, SVGAGI. Written as DNA, the CDR3 is TGTGCCAGCTCGCCCGGGACAGGGCTTCAGCCCCAGCATTTT. Protein product: CASSPGTGLQPQHF.